This T cell receptor (beta chain) comes out of a study of early T cells in non-severe SARS-CoV-2 infection. Whole-study results and caveats: VDJdb matches were skewed toward anti-spike CD8 T cell responses.

The CDR3 is 15 residues long. V trimming: 0 bases; J trimming: 8 bases; junction bases outside the gene matches: 7. Germline lookup yields CDR1 MGHRA and CDR2 YSYEKL. Ten or more counts support this clonotype. Antigen specificity is unknown. TCRdb used MiXCR to reprocess the 5' RACE reads, holding one entry per CDR3 protein. The table lists 30,000 to 45,000 distinct CDR3 sequences, less than 7% of them singletons. This sequence originates from an adult who was a healthcare worker with PCR-confirmed SARS-CoV-2 infection or an uninfected control (not recorded which). Sample: whole blood, taken at baseline. The chain employs TRBV4-1 and TRBJ2-1; 7 bases agree with TRBD2. The CDR3 DNA sequence: TGCGCCAGCAGCCAAGATGGGGGGGAGTGGGATGAGCAGTTCTTC. Translated: CASSQDGGEWDEQFF.